This T cell receptor beta chain was profiled in a study of cytomegalovirus exposure and HLA in healthy donors (dated 2017 in TCRdb). Some background on the complete study: In an earlier analysis of 450 to 750 of the donors, 250 to 300 Gb of sequence data and 100 million or so unique TCR beta sequences from 150 million to 200 million T cells were reported. Because of strong linkage in the cohort, a handful of DR-DQ haplotypes were treated as single units for association and clustering. The study used immunosequencing to profile the T cell repertoires of under 700 subjects and linked those repertoires to cytomegalovirus serostatus. Donor age, sex, ethnicity and CMV serostatus were compiled alongside the repertoire data. Around 320 gigabases of sequencing data and roughly 90 million unique TCR sequences were included in an early release covering roughly 600 HLA-typed donors. To predict cytomegalovirus infection status, the study brought together high-throughput TCR immunosequencing, statistical association of individual TCRs with disease status, and machine learning. A later analysis re-examined previously published TCR beta repertoires from just over 650 donors and added high-resolution HLA genotyping to investigate patterns of TCR occurrence. A later genetic analysis used genome-wide SNP genotypes for about 65% of the roughly 670 donors, treating that subset as a discovery cohort. The study aimed to test whether signatures of past pathogen exposure could be identified by cataloging public T cell receptors. The genetic ancestry cluster associated with self-reported Caucasian donors included roughly 84% of the 398 genotyped donors. Besides the first cohort of around 670 subjects, a separate validation cohort made up of over a hundred different subjects was used. To decide whether each TCR beta V gene segment behaved as functional or pseudogenic, an earlier analysis of 587 of the donors relied on high-throughput TCR beta sequencing. In the later analysis, no new phenotypic data were used to find candidate immune exposures; instead, reliance was placed on TCR beta sequences and their occurrence across donors. The number of donors typed differed by locus, with roughly 620-630 for A, B, C, DRB1 and DQB1, approximately 500 for DQA1, 600 to 610 for DPA1, and some 440 for DPB1. Every repertoire in the discovery cohort had been generated on one and the same sequencing platform. Across 300 to 500 genotyped donors of the cohort, an average of about 240,000 unique TCR beta nucleotide sequences per donor were sequenced, and 15% to 20% of those sequences were non-productive. Both class I and class II loci were covered by HLA typing, at four-digit resolution.

About this clone: It lacks a known antigen. Base qualities were left out, and no much larger clone turns up one base away.

The receptor library was made with the immunoSEQ multiplex PCR assay. For the multiplex PCR, a mixture combining 60 forward primers for TCR Vbeta segments and 13 reverse primers for TCR Jbeta segments was used. The CDR3 region of rearranged TCR beta genes was amplified from genomic DNA by a multiplex PCR assay. The amplified TCR beta libraries were sequenced on the Illumina HiSeq System as 87-base-pair reads. The authors processed their data as follows. A later analysis tallied tens of millions of unique TCR beta chains across the 700 or so repertoires, and about 10 million of those chains were shared by two or more donors. Raw reads were error-corrected and collapsed into unique sequences by a nearest-neighbor algorithm in which closely related sequences were merged to remove PCR and sequencing errors. V, D and J gene segments were assigned by aligning CDR3 sequences to IMGT reference sequences. For a sequence to be retained, a match of at least six nucleotides was required to both a V gene segment and a J gene segment. Rearrangements were classified as productive when the CDR3 lacked stop codons and remained in frame with V and J, and all other rearrangements were classified as non-productive. Following IMGT convention, CDR3 was defined as the stretch from the second conserved V-encoded cysteine up to the conserved J-encoded phenylalanine. In an earlier analysis of some 550 of the donors, sequences lacking an unambiguous match to a single V gene segment were excluded. In an earlier analysis of several hundred of the donors, V segments were called functional above 56.7% productive rearrangements and were called segregating when the between-donor standard deviation exceeded 5%. A statistical classification framework was developed to diagnose cytomegalovirus status using the catalog of TCR beta chain sequences. A later analysis assigned V and J genes by comparing TCR nucleotide sequences with IMGT/GENE-DB human TR gene sequences. In a later analysis, CDR3 sequences and most-parsimonious VDJ recombination scenarios were assigned using the TCRdist pipeline. In a later analysis, each TCR beta chain was defined by its CDR3 amino acid sequence together with its V-gene family, and reads without a unique V-gene family were excluded. In a later analysis, nearly 600 highly shared, low-generation-probability nucleotide sequences were removed to address suspected cross-contamination and a sequencing artifact. A later analysis calculated a clonal expansion index for each public chain from normalized within-repertoire ranks of inferred template counts. In a later analysis, generation probabilities were computed with a VDJ recombination model fitted to out-of-frame rearrangements, and the resulting probabilities were checked against IGoR. A later analysis scored TCR-TCR, TCR-HLA and TCR-CMV co-occurrence with hypergeometric tests, applying a repertoire-size bias correction to TCR pairs. To estimate false discovery rates, a later analysis permuted the HLA or CMV assignments 20 times. In a later analysis, co-occurring TCRs were grouped using DBSCAN, and TCRdist sequence similarity was added for clustering within HLA-allele-positive subsets. Repertoires with fewer than 30,000 or more than 120,000 public chains, plus five repertoires with anomalous nucleotide sharing, were excluded from co-occurrence clustering. TCRdb mirrors the immuneACCESS table, restricted to in-frame sequences. Some clones are absent from its copies; in checked studies, under half trace to an unresolved V gene, and the reason for the others is unknown. That table gives V, J and clone size, and the DNA gave D and trimming. This sample is represented by 100,000 or so clones; roughly 80% of them were singletons. The ten top clones hold over 6.5% of the sample.

The paper as a whole reports these results and caveats: Correlated functional status among segregating V segments might reflect linkage disequilibrium, but an unknown experimental factor could not be ruled out. An earlier analysis of around 500 of the donors showed that most TCR beta V segments appeared in productive rearrangements either about 90% or about 30% of the time, which broadly matched IMGT annotations. A later analysis reported that several top co-occurrence clusters appeared linked to parvovirus B19, influenza, CMV and Epstein-Barr virus. According to a later genetic analysis, donors in an Asian-associated ancestry cluster had fewer N-insertions in productive TCRs than the roughly 670-donor mean. A later analysis associated about 17,000 TCR beta sequences with specific HLA alleles at a false discovery rate of 0.05. Assigning TCR associations to individual alleles was difficult when HLA alleles, especially DR and DQ, strongly co-occurred. The study gave a list of about 150 TCR beta chains associated with cytomegalovirus. Because counts were too low, roughly 17 rarely observed V segments, including chromosome 9 orphons, were left out of the earlier analysis of about 620 of the donors. A cluster of highly shared sequence variants was judged likely to represent a technical artifact of the sequencing pipeline. Only TCR beta chains were sequenced in this cohort, and the absence of alpha or paired-chain data limited detectable features. The presence/absence analyses assumed that sequencing depth was roughly uniform across donors, and that assumption may not be true. Because some donors lacked HLA typing at each locus, the association tests relied only on the typed subset. In a later analysis, TCR association rates were found to vary across HLA loci, with the most associated TCRs seen for DRB1 alleles and the fewest for HLA-C alleles. A few of the identified cytomegalovirus-associated TCR beta chains were confirmed in vitro to be specific for cytomegalovirus antigens. Because the 87-base-pair reads could not distinguish some IMGT-functional V segments, including TRBV6-2 and TRBV6-3, those segments were excluded. Most TCR sequences were observed very rarely across donors, whereas some public TCRs were present in many individuals. A later genetic analysis associated a missense DCLRE1C variant with V-gene and J-gene trimming of TCR beta chains, and an independent cohort replicated the association. A later analysis found that most CMV-associated TCR beta chains appeared HLA-restricted, with HLA associations seemingly driven largely by CMV exposure. Cytomegalovirus status was reported to be diagnosed by the classifier with high specificity and sensitivity in both the original and validation cohorts. A further reported finding was that TCR beta sequences accurately predicted the HLA-A and HLA-B alleles for most subjects in the first cohort. CMV serostatus was the only immune exposure information available for the cohort. The authors suggested that the approach could potentially be generalized to other disease states and immunological phenotypes. Compared with equally common non-associated chains, HLA-associated TCR beta chains in a later analysis were more clonally expanded and had lower generation probabilities.

The CDR3 numbers 16 residues from cysteine through phenylalanine. The CDR3 DNA has 48 bases and is translated from base 1. Deletion took 5 bases off V and 0 bases off J, with a span of 14 bases between the germline ends. CDR1 and CDR2 are read off the germline V gene as MDHEN and SYDVKM. The cohort comprised several hundred healthy bone marrow donors. At the time of sampling, all cohort members were nominally healthy, though unrecorded immune exposures were likely present. The donor was CMV seropositive and was included in the group of 289 seropositive cohort members. A peripheral blood sample was collected from each donor, and TCR beta sequencing was performed on peripheral blood mononuclear cells. The Qiagen DNeasy Blood Extraction Kit was used to extract genomic DNA from the blood cell samples.

Sequencing used PBMCs. The chain was built from TRBV28 and TRBJ1-3; TRBD1 is perhaps the D gene, given 6 matching bases. The sequence was collected from a middle-aged woman in good health and CMV-seropositive. In nucleotides, the sequence is TGTGCCAGCAGTCCCTCGGACAGATTCTCTGGAAACACCATATATTTT. It encodes CASSPSDRFSGNTIYF.